This T cell receptor (beta chain) was obtained from a study of human T cells and chemical hapten exposure. Study context: DPC 0.01% went on the upper back by patch test, with reading at 6 days. Study findings and constraints: Expanded TCRs formed significantly more large CDR3 similarity clusters than controls.

This clonotype has just a few counts. The antigen remains unidentified. As to time point: patch test 1, 2 weeks after DPC sensitization. The treatment denotes: therapeutic diphenylcyclopropenone sensitization with weekly scalp DPC. TCRdb independently ran MiXCR on the RACE reads; one entry per CDR3 protein. Here the sample spans approximately 340,000 distinct CDR3 sequences, around 7% being singletons. Deletions cut 1 base from V and 1 base from J, with 9 bases between. Germline lookup yields CDR1 SGHRS and CDR2 YFSETQ. The CDR3 consists of 15 residues. The source material was whole blood, sampled in connection with sensitization to the hapten diphenylcyclopropenone (DPC). This chain uses TRBV5-1 with TRBJ1-5; D not resolved. This receptor was obtained from a young woman with alopecia areata. Some clones in this sample may be carry-over from other donors' samples. This CDR3 is CASSLLPGSNQPQHF. CDR3 DNA: TGCGCCAGCAGCTTGCTGCCGGGGAGCAATCAGCCCCAGCATTTT.